The T cell receptor beta chain described here comes from a study of shared clonotypes between healthy human individuals. Scientists sequenced DNA from unsorted PBMC on ten immunoSEQ deep assay plates. Generated by immunoSEQ multiplex PCR, the TCRdb table keeps only in-frame clones and is missing some. The repertoire includes roughly 500,000 clones, 76% of them detected once, and over 10% sits in the top ten. CDR1 is MNHNS, CDR2 SASEGT, per germline. This CDR3 region has 14 residues. Trimming removed 7 bases from V and 4 bases from J, with 16 bases in between. The sequence was collected from a woman aged 35 to 49 in good health. Some clones in this sample may be carry-over from other donors' samples. V and J are TRBV6-1 and TRBJ1-2; D unresolved. The sequenced material came from PBMCs. The CDR3 reads CASTKRFAVYGYTF. Written as DNA, the CDR3 is TGTGCCAGCACCAAAAGATTTGCGGTCTATGGCTACACCTTC.